The 18 T cell receptor beta chains reported below all come from one sample, sequenced in a study of spatial heterogeneity in lung cancer. Sample time point: blood at routine non-recurrence follow-up after resection. TCRdb passed the 5' RACE reads through MiXCR, listing each CDR3 protein once. The sample shows roughly 70,000 distinct CDR3 sequences, roughly 9% of them seen only once. This specimen consisted of PBMCs, obtained at follow-up. These receptors were taken from a female donor with early-stage non-small cell lung cancer.

This clonotype was seen a few times. CDR3 loop: CASSSSGQTTGELFF. The CDR3 DNA is TGCGCCAGCAGCTCCTCCGGACAGACCACCGGGGAGCTGTTTTTT. The chain joins TRBV5-1 to TRBJ2-2, with a possible D match to TRBD1 (6 bases). V lost 3 bases, J lost 4 bases, and 13 bases lay in between. Germline lookup yields CDR1 SGHRS and CDR2 YFSETQ. The CDR3 covers 15 residues.

This clonotype came up many times. The chain recombines TRBV5-1 with TRBJ2-1; D is unclear. Trimming stripped 4 bases from V and 0 bases from J, with 11 bases between. The CDR3 has 15 residues. Germline V gene lookup returns CDR1 SGHRS and CDR2 YFSETQ. The CDR3 protein is CASSGAPGSYNEQFF. The CDR3 DNA reads as TGCGCCAGCAGCGGCGCGCCGGGCTCCTACAATGAGCAGTTCTTC.

The sample holds many counts of this clonotype. V usage is TRBV7-9 and J usage is TRBJ2-6; D ambiguous. V lost 4 bases, J lost 6 bases, and 10 bases lay in between. Germline CDR1 and CDR2: SEHNR and FQNEAQ (reference sequence). CDR3 size: 14 residues. CDR3 amino acids: CASSYDVEANVLTF. The CDR3 DNA follows: TGTGCCAGCAGCTACGACGTAGAGGCCAACGTCCTGACTTTC.

This clonotype has only a few counts. V gene TRBV29-1 combines with J gene TRBJ2-7; 9 bases align to TRBD1. The CDR3 is 14 residues long. J gave up 5 bases and V 5 bases, and 10 bases lay outside the gene matches. In germline, CDR1 is SQVTM, CDR2 ANQGSEA. The CDR3 nucleotides read TGCAGCGTTTTCTTATGGGACAGGGACAACGAGCAGTACTTC. Its translation is CSVFLWDRDNEQYF.

This clonotype appeared a few times. The chain couples TRBV7-3 to TRBJ2-3; tentatively, D is TRBD2 (6 bases). The germline V gene has CDR1 SGHTA and CDR2 FQGTGA. CDR3 length: 16 residues. V gave up 4 bases and J gave up 6 bases, with 20 bases separating them. CDR3 sequence (DNA): TGTGCCAGCAGCTGGCTCGGAGGGAATACACGGGATACGCAGTATTTT. Translation: CASSWLGGNTRDTQYF.

This chain joins TRBV5-1 and TRBJ1-1; D perhaps matches TRBD1 (6 bases). The CDR3 consists of 16 residues. Per the germline V gene, CDR1 is SGHRS and CDR2 is YFSETQ. The V and J ends lost 7 bases and 1 base respectively, with 20 bases between them. The CDR3 sequence: CASFPPGHGSNTEAFF. CDR3 coding DNA: TGCGCCAGCTTCCCCCCGGGACATGGCTCGAACACTGAAGCTTTCTTT.

The chain has TRBV7-9 and TRBJ1-1; 7 nucleotides agree with TRBD1. Trimming cost V 8 bases and J 1 base; bases outside gene matches: 4. CDR1 and CDR2 (germline): SEHNR, FQNEAQ (reference sequence). CDR3 length: 13 amino acids. The CDR3 coding sequence is TGTGCCAGCGGTGACAGGGCGAACACTGAAGCTTTCTTT. Amino acid sequence: CASGDRANTEAFF.

This clonotype came up a few times. The V call is TRBV24-1, the J call TRBJ2-3, with 9 positions matching TRBD1. Germline loops: CDR1 KGHDR, CDR2 SFDVKD. The CDR3 extends over 19 amino acids. V lost 5 bases to trimming and J lost 6 bases; unmatched junction nucleotides: 20. The CDR3 loop is CATSGIGQGIGDHLDTQYF. The CDR3 coding sequence is TGTGCCACCAGTGGGATTGGACAGGGGATAGGAGACCATTTGGATACGCAGTATTTT.

This clonotype was counted ten times or more. The J gene is TRBJ2-3, the V gene TRBV5-4; the match to TRBD2 covers 7 bases. Germline V gene data show CDR1 as SGHNT and CDR2 as YYREEE (reference sequence). The ends lost 6 bases at V and 0 bases at J; junction bases unmatched: 16. CDR3 length equals 18 residues. The CDR3 coding sequence is TGTGCCAGCACCCCCGGGGGGTTGGCCCACCGAAGCACAGATACGCAGTATTTT. It encodes CASTPGGLAHRSTDTQYF.

This clonotype was counted many times. The CDR3: CASSESGDGSYTF. The DNA for the CDR3 is TGTGCCAGCAGTGAGTCGGGCGATGGTAGCTACACCTTC. The chain has TRBV25-1 and TRBJ1-2; D is unclear. In germline, CDR1 is MGHDK, CDR2 SYGVNS. Trimming shortened V by 3 bases and J by 9 bases, and 14 bases separated the two germline ends. This CDR3 has 13 amino acids.

This clonotype was seen many times. V usage is TRBV28 and J usage is TRBJ2-4, with D uncertain. The germline V and J ends were trimmed by 3 bases and 0 bases, with 3 bases remaining between them. The germline gives CDR1 MDHEN, CDR2 SYDVKM. This CDR3 has 13 residues. The CDR3 sequence: CASSFVAKNIQYF. CDR3 DNA sequence: TGTGCCAGCAGTTTCGTAGCCAAAAACATTCAGTACTTC.

The V call is TRBV15, the J call TRBJ2-3; no reliable D call. V lost 5 bases and J 2 bases, leaving 5 bases between the germline ends. Germline V gene sequence: CDR1 LNHNV, CDR2 YYDKDF (reference sequence). This CDR3 comprises 12 residues. The CDR3: CATSPATDTQYF. The CDR3 DNA is TGTGCCACCAGCCCCGCCACAGATACGCAGTATTTT.

J is TRBJ2-3 and V is TRBV5-1; possible D gene TRBD2, 6 bases. CDR1 SGHRS and CDR2 YFSETQ come from the germline V gene. CDR3 length equals 14 residues. Trimming cost V 0 bases and J 7 bases, with 12 bases left between them. The CDR3 bases are TGCGCCAGCAGCTTGGCCGGGCGGGGTAATACGCAGTATTTT. This gives the protein CASSLAGRGNTQYF. Variable domain in full (rest from reference TRBV5-1 and TRBJ2-3): KAGVTQTPRYLIKTRGQQVTLSCSPISGHRSVSWYQQTPGQGLQFLFEYFSETQRNKGNFPGRFSGRQFSNSRSEMNVSTLELGDSALYLCASSLAGRGNTQYFGPGTRLTVL.

This clonotype was found many times. The chain couples TRBV5-1 to TRBJ2-3, with D unclear. The CDR3 covers 14 residues. V lost 1 base, J lost 0 bases, and 6 bases lay in between. The germline V gene has CDR1 SGHRS and CDR2 YFSETQ. CDR3 region: CASSLIQSTDTQYF. CDR3 DNA: TGCGCCAGCAGCTTGATACAGAGCACAGATACGCAGTATTTT. Looking up the rest from reference TRBV5-1 and TRBJ2-3 gives the full variable domain: KAGVTQTPRYLIKTRGQQVTLSCSPISGHRSVSWYQQTPGQGLQFLFEYFSETQRNKGNFPGRFSGRQFSNSRSEMNVSTLELGDSALYLCASSLIQSTDTQYFGPGTRLTVL.

This clonotype was recorded once. A much larger clone lies one base from this, so it may be a read error. This chain connects TRBV28 to TRBJ1-1; TRBD1 is a possible D gene (5 bases). There are 13 residues in the CDR3. Germline CDR1 reads MDHEN; CDR2 reads SYDVKM. This CDR3 reads CTSSSLWGTEAFF. The DNA of the CDR3 is TGTACCAGCAGTTCCCTTTGGGGGACTGAAGCTTTCTTT.

The sample holds a few counts of this clonotype. The rearrangement joins TRBV3-1 to TRBJ2-2, with a possible D match to TRBD2 (6 bases). In germline, CDR1 is LGHDT, CDR2 YNNKEL (reference sequence). Trimming took 0 bases from V and 4 from J, leaving 9 bases between them. The length of the CDR3 is 15 residues. The CDR3 loop is CASSQDGSGTGELFF. Here the CDR3 DNA reads TGTGCCAGCAGCCAAGACGGGAGCGGCACCGGGGAGCTGTTTTTT.

In its sample, this clonotype was seen many times. The chain combines TRBV29-1 with TRBJ2-2, with 7 bases identical to TRBD2. With V trimmed by 4 bases and J by 2 bases, 1 base remained unmatched. Looked up from germline, CDR1 is SQVTM and CDR2 is ANQGSEA. This CDR3 is 13 amino acids long. The CDR3 DNA sequence: TGCAGCGTTGCGGGGGGAAACACCGGGGAGCTGTTTTTT. Translated: CSVAGGNTGELFF.

This clonotype has a count of ten or more. Written as DNA, the CDR3 is TGTGCCAGTAGTCCCCGGGCCACCTCCTACGAGCAGTACTTC. Amino acids: CASSPRATSYEQYF. The rearrangement links TRBV19 to TRBJ2-7; D not certain. V lost 5 bases to trimming and J lost 0 bases, with 11 bases between them. Germline loops: CDR1 LNHDA, CDR2 SQIVND (reference sequence). This CDR3 contains 14 residues.